In this sample, the clone carrying this T cell receptor (beta chain) turned up a few times. Its antigen is undetermined. These data belong to a study of identical twins. General observations from the study: Invariant populations such as MAIT and iNKT cells could partly muddle zero-insertion analyses.

CDR1 is SGHAT, CDR2 FQNNGV, per germline. Trimming removed 5 bases from V and 4 bases from J; junction bases left unmatched: 17. The CDR3 covers 19 residues. TCRdb re-analysed the 5' RACE reads in MiXCR, keeping a single row per CDR3 protein. The sample shows around 960,000 distinct CDR3 sequences, roughly an eighth of them seen only once. The sample also formed part of further work on yellow fever vaccine responses in identical twins.

The chain couples TRBV11-2 to TRBJ2-3; 11 bases align to TRBD2. The source of this sequence is a woman aged 18 to 35 in good health. The specimen was PBMCs. The CDR3 bases are TGTGCCAGCAGCCGCCGACTAGCGGGGCGACTGACAAAGGCAGATACGCAGTATTTT. Protein: CASSRRLAGRLTKADTQYF.